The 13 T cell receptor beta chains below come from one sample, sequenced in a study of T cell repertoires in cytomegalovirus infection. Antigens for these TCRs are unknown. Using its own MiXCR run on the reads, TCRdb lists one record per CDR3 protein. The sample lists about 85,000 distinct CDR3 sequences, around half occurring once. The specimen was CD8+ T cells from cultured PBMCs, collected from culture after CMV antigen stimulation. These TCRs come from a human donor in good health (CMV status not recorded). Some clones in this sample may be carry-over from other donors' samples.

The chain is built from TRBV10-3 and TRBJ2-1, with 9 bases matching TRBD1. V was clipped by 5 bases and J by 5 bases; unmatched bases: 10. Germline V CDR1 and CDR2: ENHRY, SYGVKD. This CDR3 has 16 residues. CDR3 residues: CAISLLRDRDDNEQFF. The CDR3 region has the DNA TGTGCCATCAGTCTCCTCCGGGACAGGGACGACAATGAGCAGTTCTTC.

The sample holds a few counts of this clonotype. The CDR3 reads CASSSEEIKAEAFF. For the CDR3, the DNA is TGTGCCAGCAGCTCCGAAGAGATTAAGGCTGAAGCTTTCTTT. The chain has TRBV5-4 and TRBJ1-1; D call uncertain. The CDR3 sequence is 14 residues long. The germline V gene encodes CDR1 SGHNT and CDR2 YYREEE (reference sequence). Between the trimmed V and J ends, which lost 3 bases and 6 bases, there was a span of 15 bases.

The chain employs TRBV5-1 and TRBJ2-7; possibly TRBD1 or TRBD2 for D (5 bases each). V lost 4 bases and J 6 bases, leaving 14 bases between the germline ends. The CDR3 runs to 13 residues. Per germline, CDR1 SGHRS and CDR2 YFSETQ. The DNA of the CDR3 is TGCGCCAGCAGCCCGACCGGGGCTTTCGAGCAGTACTTC. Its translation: CASSPTGAFEQYF.

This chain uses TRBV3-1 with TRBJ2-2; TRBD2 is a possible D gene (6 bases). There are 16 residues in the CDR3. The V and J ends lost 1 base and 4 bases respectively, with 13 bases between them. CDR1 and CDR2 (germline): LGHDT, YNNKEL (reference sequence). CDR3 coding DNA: TGTGCCAGCAGCCAAGTTGTGGGAGGTATCACCGGGGAGCTGTTTTTT. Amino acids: CASSQVVGGITGELFF.

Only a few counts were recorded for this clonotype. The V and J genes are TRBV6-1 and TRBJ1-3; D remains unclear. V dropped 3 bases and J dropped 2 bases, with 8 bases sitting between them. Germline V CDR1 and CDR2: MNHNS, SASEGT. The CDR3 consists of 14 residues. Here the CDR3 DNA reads TGTGCCAGCAGTGATTATCTTCCTGGAAACACCATATATTTT. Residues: CASSDYLPGNTIYF.

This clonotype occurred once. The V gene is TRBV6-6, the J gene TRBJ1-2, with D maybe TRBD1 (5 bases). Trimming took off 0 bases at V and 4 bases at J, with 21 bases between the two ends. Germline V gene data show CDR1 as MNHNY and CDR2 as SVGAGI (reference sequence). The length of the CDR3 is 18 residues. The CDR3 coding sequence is TGTGCCAGCAGTTACTCGGGGCAGGAGGACTTACTAGGCTATGGCTACACCTTC. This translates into CASSYSGQEDLLGYGYTF.

This CDR3 reads CASRNTGGFDNEKLFF. CDR3 bases: TGTGCCAGCAGAAATACAGGGGGCTTCGACAATGAAAAACTGTTTTTT. V usage is TRBV6-5 and J usage is TRBJ1-4, with 9 bases matching TRBD1. This CDR3 is 16 amino acids long. Per the germline V gene, CDR1 is MNHEY and CDR2 is SVGAGI. After removal of 6 bases from V and 5 bases from J, the junction contained 10 bases not matched to a gene.

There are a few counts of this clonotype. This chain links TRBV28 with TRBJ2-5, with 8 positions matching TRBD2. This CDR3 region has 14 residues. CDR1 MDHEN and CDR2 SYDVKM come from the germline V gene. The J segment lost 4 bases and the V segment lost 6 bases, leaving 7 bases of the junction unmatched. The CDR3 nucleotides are TGTGCCAGCAGCCTTAGCGGGGAGGGAGAGACCCAGTACTTC. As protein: CASSLSGEGETQYF. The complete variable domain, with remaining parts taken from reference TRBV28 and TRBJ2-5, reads DVKVTQSSRYLVKRTGEKVFLECVQDMDHENMFWYRQDPGLGLRLIYFSYDVKMKEKGDIPEGYSVSREKKERFSLILESASTNQTSMYLCASSLSGEGETQYFGPGTRLLVL.

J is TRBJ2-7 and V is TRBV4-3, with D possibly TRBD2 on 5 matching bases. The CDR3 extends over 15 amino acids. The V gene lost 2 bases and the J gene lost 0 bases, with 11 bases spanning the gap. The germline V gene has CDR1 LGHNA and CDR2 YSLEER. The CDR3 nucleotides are TGCGCCAGCAGCCAAACCACCGGGAACTCCTACGAGCAGTACTTC. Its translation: CASSQTTGNSYEQYF.

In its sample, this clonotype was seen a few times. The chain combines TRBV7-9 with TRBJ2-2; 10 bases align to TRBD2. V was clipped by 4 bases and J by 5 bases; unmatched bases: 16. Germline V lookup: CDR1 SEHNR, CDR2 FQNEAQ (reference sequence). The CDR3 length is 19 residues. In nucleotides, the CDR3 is TGTGCCAGCAGCTCCAATAAGGGACTAGCGCCTAAACTTACCGGGGAGCTGTTTTTT. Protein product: CASSSNKGLAPKLTGELFF.

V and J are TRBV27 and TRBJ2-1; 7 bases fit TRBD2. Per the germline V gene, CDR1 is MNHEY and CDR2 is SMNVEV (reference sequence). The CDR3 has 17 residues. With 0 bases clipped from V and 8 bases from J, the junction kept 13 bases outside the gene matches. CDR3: CASSLSARTSWLHEQFF. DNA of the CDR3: TGTGCCAGCAGTTTATCGGCCCGGACTAGTTGGTTACATGAGCAGTTCTTC.

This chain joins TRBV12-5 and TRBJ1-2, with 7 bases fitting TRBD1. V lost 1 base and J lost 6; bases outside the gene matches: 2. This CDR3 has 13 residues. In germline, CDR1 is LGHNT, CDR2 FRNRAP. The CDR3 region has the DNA TGTGCTAGTGGTTTGGCCGGGACAGATGGCTACACCTTC. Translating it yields CASGLAGTDGYTF.

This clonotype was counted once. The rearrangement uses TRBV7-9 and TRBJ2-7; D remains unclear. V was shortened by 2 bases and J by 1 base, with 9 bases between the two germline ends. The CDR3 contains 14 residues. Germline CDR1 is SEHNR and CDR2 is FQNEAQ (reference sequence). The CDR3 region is CASSLTMESYEQYF. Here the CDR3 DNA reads TGTGCCAGCAGCTTAACGATGGAATCCTACGAGCAGTACTTC.